This TCR beta chain was retrieved from a study of T-cell reconstitution after alpha-beta-depleted transplantation in children. Unique molecular identifiers tagged the TCRbeta library. TCRdb itself ran the PCR reads through MiXCR, one entry per CDR3 protein. This table holds about 420,000 distinct CDR3 sequences, 15% to 20% found once. The CDR3 contains 12 residues. Germline lookup yields CDR1 SQVTM and CDR2 ANQGSEA. With 5 bases clipped from V and 4 bases from J, the junction kept 4 bases outside the gene matches. Concerning this clonotype itself: The antigen remains undetermined.

Study-wide results and caveats: Surviving recipient T cells and intrathymic progenitors accounted for some patients' high TCRbeta diversity at day 60.

The TCR sequence derives from a boy younger than two who had a stem cell transplant for Wiskott-Aldrich syndrome, so the T cells may come from the graft donor. This chain connects TRBV29-1 to TRBJ2-7; TRBD1 aligns across 8 bases. Sequencing was performed on PBMCs, mostly from graft donor cells, taken 360 days after TCRalphabeta/CD19-depleted stem cell transplant. CDR3 region: CSVMTGAYEQYF. The CDR3 DNA reads TGCAGCGTTATGACAGGGGCGTACGAGCAGTACTTC.